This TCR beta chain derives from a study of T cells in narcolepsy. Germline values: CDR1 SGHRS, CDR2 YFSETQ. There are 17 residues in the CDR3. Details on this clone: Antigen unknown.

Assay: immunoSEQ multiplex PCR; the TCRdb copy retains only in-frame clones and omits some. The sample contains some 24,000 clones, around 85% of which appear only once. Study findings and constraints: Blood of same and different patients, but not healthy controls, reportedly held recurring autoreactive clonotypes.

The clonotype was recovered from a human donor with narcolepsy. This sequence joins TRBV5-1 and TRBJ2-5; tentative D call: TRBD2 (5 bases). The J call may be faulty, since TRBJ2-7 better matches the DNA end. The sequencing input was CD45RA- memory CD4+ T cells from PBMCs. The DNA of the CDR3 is TGCGCCAGCAGCAGGAGCCCTTCCCGGGGTGACTCCTACGAGCAGTACTTC. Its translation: CASSRSPSRGDSYEQYF.